A selection of T cell receptor beta chains follows, all from one sample in a study of CD8+CD57+ T cells in acquired aplastic anemia. TCRdb reanalysed the reads using MiXCR and keeps one entry per CDR3 protein. The table records under 350,000 distinct CDR3 sequences, around three fifths of them present only once. The specimen was sorted CD4+, CD8+, or CD8+CD57+ T cells (not recorded which) from PBMCs. These receptors came from a human donor with severe aplastic anemia or a healthy control (not recorded which). CDR3s include the opening cysteine and the closing phenylalanine or tryptophan. The D gene is left open where the match is weak. Clone size is shown for a subset of rows, as once, few, many or a class of expanded clone.

clone size | J gene | V gene | D gene | CDR3 protein | CDR3 DNA
NA | TRBJ2-7 | TRBV6-6 | NA | CASSYSPTAYEQYF | TGTGCCAGCAGTTACTCGCCGACAGCCTACGAGCAGTACTTC
NA | TRBJ2-7 | TRBV20-1 | NA | CSAKRDSDEQYF | TGTAGTGCTAAGCGGGACAGCGACGAGCAGTACTTC
NA | TRBJ1-6 | TRBV5-1 | TRBD1 | CASSSGQGISPLHF | TGCGCCAGCAGCTCGGGACAGGGGATTTCACCCCTCCACTTT
many | TRBJ1-6 | TRBV4-3 | NA | CASSQGGRMGSPLHF | TGCGCCAGCAGCCAAGGGGGACGGATGGGGTCACCCCTCCACTTT
NA | TRBJ1-1 | TRBV7-8 | NA | CASSLRGASTEAFF | TGTGCCAGCAGCCTACGGGGGGCAAGCACTGAAGCTTTCTTT
NA | TRBJ1-5 | TRBV19 | NA | CASSITVYSNQPQHF | TGTGCCAGTAGTATTACTGTTTATAGCAATCAGCCCCAGCATTTT
NA | TRBJ2-3 | TRBV9 | NA | CASSVGGLLVTDTQYF | TGTGCCAGCAGCGTAGGTGGATTATTAGTCACAGATACGCAGTATTTT
many | TRBJ2-7 | TRBV20-1 | TRBD2 | CSAPEGGRGYEQYF | TGCAGTGCTCCAGAGGGAGGGAGAGGGTACGAGCAGTACTTC
NA | TRBJ1-5 | TRBV7-8 | TRBD1 | CASSSIRQGSQPQHF | TGTGCCAGCAGCTCGATACGACAGGGGAGTCAGCCCCAGCATTTT
NA | TRBJ2-7 | TRBV19 | TRBD1 | CASSISATGPSYEQYF | TGTGCCAGTAGCATATCAGCGACAGGGCCATCCTACGAGCAGTACTTC
NA | TRBJ1-4 | TRBV9 | TRBD1 | CASSVNPRDSNNEKLFF | TGTGCCAGCAGCGTAAACCCCCGGGACAGCAATAATGAAAAACTGTTTTTT
NA | TRBJ1-4 | TRBV2 | TRBD1 | CASMADRGVGELFF | TGTGCCAGCATGGCGGACAGGGGGGTGGGAGAACTGTTTTTT
once | TRBJ2-7 | TRBV20-1 | TRBD2 | CSASRLAGGYTYEQYF | TGCAGTGCTAGTCGGCTAGCGGGAGGTTATACCTACGAGCAGTACTTC
many | TRBJ1-3 | TRBV6-5 | NA | CASSRDAGLPGNTIYF | TGTGCCAGCAGCCGGGACGCGGGCCTCCCTGGAAACACCATATATTTT
NA | TRBJ2-7 | TRBV5-6 | NA | CASSLVVGGYEQYF | TGTGCCAGCAGCTTGGTGGTAGGGGGGTACGAGCAGTACTTC
few | TRBJ2-3 | TRBV9 | TRBD2 | CASRPGGASTDTQYF | TGTGCCAGCAGGCCCGGGGGGGCGAGCACAGATACGCAGTATTTT